The clone carrying this TCR beta chain appeared once. Its antigen is not known. Second-dose intervals of approximately 4 or approximately 12 weeks were pooled. The sample originates from a study of T cell responses to AZD1222 COVID-19 vaccine. Points from the study as a whole: Only a handful of AZD1222 recipients tested seropositive at baseline. Reportedly, nearly half the spike-specific TCRs target unmutated variant regions.

Germline V gene lookup returns CDR1 SGHRS and CDR2 YFSETQ. Trimming took 2 bases from V and 5 from J; bases not matched to a gene: 2. This CDR3 contains 14 residues. Here immunoSEQ multiplex PCR was the method, and the copy in TCRdb shows in-frame clones only, minus some. The sample carries 90,000 to 150,000 clones, roughly 87% recorded once. The sample here was peripheral blood, taken 28 days after the second AZD1222 dose. This clonotype was obtained from an adult who received the AZD1222 COVID-19 vaccine. The V call is TRBV5-1, the J call TRBJ2-4, with 9 bases fitting TRBD1. The CDR3 is CASSFGDRENIQYF. The CDR3 nucleotides read TGCGCCAGCAGCTTTGGGGACAGGGAAAACATTCAGTACTTC.